The sequence of this TCR beta chain was determined in a study of blood T cell repertoires in COVID-19. Generated by immunoSEQ multiplex PCR, the TCRdb table keeps only in-frame clones and is missing some. The sample has 100,000 to 150,000 clones; about 84% are singletons. This CDR3 comprises 14 residues. Per germline, CDR1 LGHDT and CDR2 YNNKEL (reference sequence). After removal of 3 bases from V and 6 bases from J, the junction contained 8 bases not matched to a gene. The TCR originated in a human donor in a cohort sampled during active COVID-19. The chain links TRBV3-1 (or the pseudogene TRBV3-2) to TRBJ2-7, with 7 nucleotides matching TRBD2. Specimen: peripheral blood. CDR3 residues: CASSQGGEIGEQYF. CDR3 sequence (DNA): TGTGCCAGCAGCCAGGGAGGGGAAATCGGCGAGCAGTACTTC.